This TCR beta chain was sequenced for a study of tumor-infiltrating lymphocytes in primary liver carcinoma. Whole-study findings and limits: All five tumor regions shared only about 8-24% of top clones. The study found tumor-adjacent and tumor-blood pairs overlapped less than tumor region pairs.

RNA and DNA were co-extracted from approximately 20-30 mg of unsorted bulk tissue. Primary liver carcinoma in the patients was surgically resected. Germline-derived CDR1 and CDR2 are KGHSY and FQNENV. CDR3 length: 13 residues. The template, 500 ng total RNA, yielded TCR beta cDNA made with a constant-region primer. For TCR beta, libraries were produced by three nested multiplex PCR rounds using slightly modified ARM-PCR. The two initial PCR rounds, 9 to 11 cycles each, used TRBV1-TRBV30 forward and C-beta reverse primers. TCRdb passed the multiplex PCR reads through MiXCR, listing each CDR3 protein once. The table records 80,000 or so distinct CDR3 sequences, 71% of them present only once. As regards this clonotype: What it recognizes is unknown. The CDR3 does not close with the conserved phenylalanine or tryptophan, likely indicating a read error.

What was sequenced was liver tumor tissue from sampling region 4. The subset: tumor region T4, right-lateral pole. J is TRBJ1-1 and V is TRBV16; D unresolved. This receptor was obtained from a woman aged 60 to 75 with primary liver carcinoma and hepatitis B virus infection. CDR3 nucleotides: TGTGCCAGCAGCCAATTGGTGGGCCCTGAGGCTTTCTCT. This translates into CASSQLVGPEAFS.